The next 18 T cell receptor beta chains were all read from a single sample in a study of T cells in localized non-small cell lung cancer. The table came from immunoSEQ multiplex PCR; TCRdb's copy has only in-frame clones and leaves some out. The sample lists roughly 64,000 clones; roughly 76% were seen once. The sequenced sample was PBMCs, obtained before any cancer treatment. The receptor set was obtained from a man aged 35 to 70 with stage II lung adenocarcinoma.

This chain joins TRBV7-3 and TRBJ2-1; D may be TRBD1 or TRBD2 (5 bases each). The CDR3 consists of 17 residues. CDR1 SGHTA and CDR2 FQGTGA come from the germline V gene. V lost 5 bases, J lost 9 bases, and 26 bases lay in between. CDR3 in amino acids: CASSAKPRDPPVGEQFF. The CDR3 DNA follows: TGTGCCAGCAGCGCCAAGCCCCGGGACCCCCCCGTTGGTGAGCAGTTCTTC.

The V call is TRBV4-3, the J call TRBJ2-1; 11 bases fit TRBD2. The V and J ends lost 0 bases and 4 bases, in that order; junction bases with no gene match: 5. The CDR3 sequence is 17 residues long. From germline, CDR1 is LGHNA and CDR2 YSLEER. CDR3 in DNA: TGCGCCAGCAGCCAAGATTCTAGCGGGAGGTTTTACAATGAGCAGTTCTTC. As protein: CASSQDSSGRFYNEQFF.

Written as DNA, the CDR3 is TGTGCCAGTAGTATGGGGACGAGGCTCTACGAGCAGTACTTC. This gives the protein CASSMGTRLYEQYF. The genes are TRBV19 and TRBJ2-7, with D possibly called TRBD1 or TRBD2 (5 bases each). The CDR3 length is 14 residues. Germline CDR1 LNHDA, CDR2 SQIVND (reference sequence). V lost 3 bases to trimming and J lost 3 bases, with 12 bases between them.

This clone came up once. The CDR3: CASSDPGYNEKLFF. CDR3 nucleotide sequence: TGTGCCAGCAGTGATCCGGGATATAATGAAAAACTGTTTTTT. The gene calls are TRBV6-1 and TRBJ1-4; D unresolved. The germline V gene encodes CDR1 MNHNS and CDR2 SASEGT. V was trimmed by 3 bases and J by 4 bases, leaving 9 bases between them. The CDR3 runs 14 residues.

The CDR3 sequence: CASSLYGGKNNEQFF. The DNA for the CDR3 is TGTGCCAGCAGCTTATACGGCGGGAAGAACAATGAGCAGTTCTTC. The chain combines TRBV11-3 with TRBJ2-1; perhaps TRBD2 as D (6 bases). V lost 2 bases and J 5 bases, leaving 13 bases between the germline ends. This CDR3 contains 15 residues. Germline V lookup: CDR1 SGHNT, CDR2 YENEEA.

The chain has TRBV30 and TRBJ2-1; 7 bases line up with TRBD1. This CDR3 region has 13 residues. With 5 bases clipped from V and 6 bases from J, the junction kept 7 bases outside the gene matches. CDR1 is GTSNPN and CDR2 is SVGIG in the germline V gene (reference sequence). The DNA of the CDR3 is TGTGCCTGGGACCGGGACAGTCCCAATGAGCAGTTCTTC. Its translation: CAWDRDSPNEQFF.

The CDR3 sequence is CASSFSGLEQFF. CDR3 nucleotide sequence: TGTGCCAGCAGTTTTAGCGGGTTGGAGCAGTTCTTC. The chain employs TRBV6-6 and TRBJ2-1, with TRBD2 matching over 7 bases. The J segment lost 10 bases and the V segment lost 4 bases, leaving 4 bases of the junction unmatched. This CDR3 contains 12 residues. Germline lookup yields CDR1 MNHNY and CDR2 SVGAGI (reference sequence).

The chain has TRBV10-3 and TRBJ1-1; the D is unclear. Trimming pared 4 bases from V and 1 base from J, leaving 13 bases between. Germline V gene lookup returns CDR1 ENHRY and CDR2 SYGVKD. This CDR3 has 15 amino acids. CDR3 in amino acids: CAISGGLDWNTEAFF. CDR3 sequence (DNA): TGTGCCATCAGTGGGGGTCTCGACTGGAACACTGAAGCTTTCTTT.

The rearrangement links TRBV7-2 to TRBJ2-1, with 10 bases aligning to TRBD1. The germline V gene encodes CDR1 SGHTA and CDR2 FQGNSA. Trimming took 4 bases from V and 4 from J; bases not matched to a gene: 13. The CDR3 extends over 18 amino acids. The CDR3 nucleotides are TGTGCCAGCAGCTCCCGTCTGACTGGACAGGGGGGGTACAATGAGCAGTTCTTC. Amino acids: CASSSRLTGQGGYNEQFF.

The chain uses TRBV18 and TRBJ2-7; 12 bases are shared with TRBD2. The CDR3 covers 17 residues. The V segment lost 6 bases and the J segment 0 bases; nucleotides outside the gene matches: 9. Germline loops: CDR1 KGHSH, CDR2 LQKENI. In DNA form, the CDR3 reads TGTGCCAGCTCTAAGAGACTAGCGGGGGTGAGCTCCTACGAGCAGTACTTC. The encoded protein is CASSKRLAGVSSYEQYF. The variable domain in full, with the rest retrieved from reference TRBV18 and TRBJ2-7, is NAGVMQNPRHLVRRRGQEARLRCSPMKGHSHVYWYRQLPEEGLKFMVYLQKENIIDESGMPKERFSAEFPKEGPSILRIQQVVRGDSAAYFCASSKRLAGVSSYEQYFGPGTRLTVT.

The V and J genes are TRBV5-1 and TRBJ1-2, with TRBD1 as a possible D gene (6 bases). CDR1 SGHRS and CDR2 YFSETQ come from the germline V gene. This CDR3 is 15 amino acids long. V dropped 3 bases and J dropped 4 bases, with 16 bases sitting between them. DNA for the CDR3: TGCGCCAGCAGCTCTACACAGGGAGGAGGCTATGGCTACACCTTC. Translating it yields CASSSTQGGGYGYTF.

The chain joins TRBV7-6 to TRBJ2-3; 9 nucleotides line up with TRBD2. J was trimmed by 5 bases and V by 1 base; bases with no gene match: 7. The CDR3 length is 16 residues. Germline CDR1 and CDR2: SGHVS and FNYEAQ. The CDR3 sequence: CASSLGLAGLQDTQYF. The CDR3 coding sequence is TGTGCCAGCAGCTTAGGGCTAGCGGGACTACAAGATACGCAGTATTTT.

The chain carries TRBV6-5 and TRBJ2-7; TRBD1 matches 9 bases. With 4 bases clipped from V and 0 bases from J, the junction kept 4 bases outside the gene matches. The CDR3 has 15 amino acids. Germline V gene sequence: CDR1 MNHEY, CDR2 SVGAGI. The CDR3 region is CASSWDRVSSYEQYF. CDR3 in DNA: TGTGCCAGCAGTTGGGACAGGGTGAGCTCCTACGAGCAGTACTTC.

A single count supports this clone. The chain couples TRBV11-3 to TRBJ1-1; D is perhaps TRBD1 (5 bases). The CDR3 is 14 amino acids. The germline V and J ends were trimmed by 5 bases and 4 bases, with 14 bases remaining between them. CDR1 and CDR2 (germline): SGHNT, YENEEA. In DNA, the CDR3 is TGTGCCAGCAGCCCGGGGAGGGGAAGCACTGAAGCTTTCTTT. Translating it yields CASSPGRGSTEAFF.

This clone was observed once. The J gene is TRBJ2-7, the V gene TRBV7-8; D is possibly TRBD2 (5 bases). The V end lost 5 bases, the J end lost 0 bases, and 14 bases lay between the germline ends. The CDR3 runs to 15 residues. Germline values: CDR1 SGHVS, CDR2 FQNEAQ. CDR3 sequence reads: CASSRWMGSSYEQYF. The CDR3 nucleotides are TGTGCCAGCAGCCGATGGATGGGGAGCTCCTACGAGCAGTACTTC.

The chain has TRBV15 and TRBJ1-2; D might be TRBD1 (6 bases). CDR3 size: 14 residues. The V end was cut by 3 bases, the J end by 1 base, with 9 bases between. Per the germline V gene, CDR1 is LNHNV and CDR2 is YYDKDF (reference sequence). The CDR3 protein is CATSRDSFNYGYTF. In DNA, the CDR3 is TGTGCCACCAGCAGGGACAGCTTTAACTATGGCTACACCTTC.

The rearrangement joins TRBV5-1 to TRBJ1-5; 10 positions agree with TRBD1. J gave up 3 bases and V 4 bases, and 4 bases lay outside the gene matches. The CDR3 sequence is 15 residues long. Germline CDR1 and CDR2: SGHRS and YFSETQ. CDR3 in DNA: TGCGCCAGCAGCCCAGGACAGGGGGACAATCAGCCCCAGCATTTT. Protein sequence: CASSPGQGDNQPQHF.

This sequence joins TRBV5-4 and TRBJ2-5, with no clear D. Trimming took 3 bases from V and 1 from J, leaving 7 bases between them. Germline V gene data show CDR1 as SGHNT and CDR2 as YYREEE (reference sequence). The CDR3 extends over 13 amino acids. CDR3 nucleotide sequence: TGTGCCAGCAGCTCCGTCGGCCAAGAGACCCAGTACTTC. This gives the protein CASSSVGQETQYF.